These 9 T cell receptor beta chains came from one sample sequenced in a study of blood T cells in healthy people across ages. The authors ran a second PCR of 7 to 11 cycles using a sample-barcoded 5' primer and a J-beta primer mix. One entry per CDR3 protein, called by TCRdb with MiXCR from the 5' RACE reads. Of about 720,000 distinct CDR3 sequences listed, more than 20% are singletons. The data also belong to a second study, concerning T cells of mothers and their children.

The specimen sequenced was blood. The origin of the receptors is a boy younger than 18 in good health.

V usage is TRBV4-3 and J usage is TRBJ2-3, with 16 bases matching TRBD2. This CDR3 contains 21 residues. Germline lookup yields CDR1 LGHNA and CDR2 YSLEER. After removal of 2 bases from V and 6 bases from J, the junction contained 17 bases not matched to a gene. This CDR3 is CASSQRPPGLAGGSKSDTQYF. CDR3 sequence (DNA): TGCGCCAGCAGCCAACGGCCCCCGGGACTAGCGGGGGGGAGTAAGTCGGATACGCAGTATTTT.

The rearrangement joins TRBV27 to TRBJ1-2, with TRBD1 identical over 10 bases. Germline V lookup: CDR1 MNHEY, CDR2 SMNVEV (reference sequence). Trimming took 8 bases from V and 8 from J; bases not matched to a gene: 14. The CDR3 has 15 amino acids. As DNA, the CDR3 is TGTGCCAGCGGAAGAGAACGGGACAGGGGCGGGGGCTACACCTTC. This translates into CASGRERDRGGGYTF.

For the CDR3, the DNA is TGTGCCAGTAGAAAGGGGGACAGTGGCGTAGAGACCCAGTACTTC. Encoded protein: CASRKGDSGVETQYF. The rearrangement uses TRBV19 and TRBJ2-5; 7 bases line up with TRBD1. Germline V gene lookup returns CDR1 LNHDA and CDR2 SQIVND (reference sequence). V shed 6 bases and J 4 bases; nucleotides not matched to a gene: 11. The CDR3 runs 15 residues.

V and J are TRBV6-6 and TRBJ2-5, with 7 positions matching TRBD2. The end of the DNA fits TRBJ2-7 better, so the J call may be wrong. Germline CDR1 and CDR2: MNHNY and SVGAGI (reference sequence). This CDR3 region has 14 residues. The CDR3 sequence is CASSRAGKDYEQYF. In nucleotides, the CDR3 is TGTGCCAGCAGTCGAGCGGGAAAGGACTACGAGCAGTACTTC.

This clonotype occurred a few times. This chain joins TRBV4-3 and TRBJ2-1; perhaps TRBD2 as D (6 bases). Trimming took off 1 base at V and 4 bases at J, with 11 bases between the two ends. Germline values: CDR1 LGHNA, CDR2 YSLEER. The CDR3 has 15 amino acids. The CDR3 here is CASSQARDRYNEQFF. The CDR3 DNA reads as TGCGCCAGCAGCCAAGCGCGGGACCGATACAATGAGCAGTTCTTC.

The V gene is TRBV28, the J gene TRBJ2-6; tentatively, D is TRBD2 (5 bases). The CDR3 covers 16 residues. Germline lookup yields CDR1 MDHEN and CDR2 SYDVKM. Trimming left V 3 bases short and J 4 bases short, with 13 bases between. This CDR3 is CASSFPGSAGANVLTF. The CDR3 coding sequence is TGTGCCAGCAGTTTCCCGGGGAGTGCCGGGGCCAACGTCCTGACTTTC.

The table lists this clonotype with a few counts. J is TRBJ1-4 and V is TRBV9, with unresolved D. CDR3 size: 12 residues. V was pared by 3 bases and J by 4 bases, with 4 bases between. The germline V gene encodes CDR1 SGDLS and CDR2 YYNGEE. CDR3 in amino acids: CASSADNEKLFF. DNA for the CDR3: TGTGCCAGCAGCGCAGATAATGAAAAACTGTTTTTT.

This clonotype was seen only a few times. The chain couples TRBV7-2 to TRBJ2-5; 8 bases are a match to TRBD2. The J call is in doubt because the DNA end fits TRBJ2-1 better. Germline V gives CDR1 SGHTA, CDR2 FQGNSA. The length of the CDR3 is 16 residues. CDR3 protein: CASSSLGGTRSGEQFF. CDR3 nucleotides: TGTGCCAGCAGCTCCCTGGGGGGGACTAGATCCGGTGAGCAGTTCTTC.

The V gene is TRBV5-1, the J gene TRBJ2-2; 8 nucleotides agree with TRBD2. CDR3 length: 18 amino acids. V lost 1 base to trimming and J lost 4 bases; unmatched junction nucleotides: 12. Germline values: CDR1 SGHRS, CDR2 YFSETQ. The CDR3 DNA follows: TGCGCCAGCAGCTTGTCAGAGCGGGGGCCTCGAGGCACCGGGGAGCTGTTTTTT. Protein: CASSLSERGPRGTGELFF.